These T cell receptor beta chains were read from a single sample in a study of Ad26.COV2.S vaccination and SARS-CoV-2 variants. Measured with immunoSEQ multiplex PCR; TCRdb has only the in-frame clones, and not every one. The sample shows roughly 680,000 clones, about 90% of them seen only once. The sequences come from peripheral blood, collected in a trial of Ad26.COV2.S vaccine versus placebo. The receptor source for this set is a person between 18 and 59 years old who received the Ad26.COV2.S COVID-19 vaccine or a placebo. Each CDR3 is given with its conserved first and last residue. A D gene is named only where the DNA matches it firmly. Clone size, where shown, is once, few, many, or a class for clones that have expanded.

>15|TRBV18|-|TRBJ1-1|-
CASSPIAGVETEAFF
TGTGCCAGCTCACCGATAGCAGGGGTTGAGACTGAAGCTTTCTTT
>14|TRBV4-1|TRBD1|TRBJ1-6|-
CASSPGTESSPLHF
TGCGCCAGCAGCCCCGGGACAGAGTCTTCACCCCTCCACTTT
>13|TRBV12-3/TRBV12-4|TRBD1|TRBJ1-5|-
CASREGGGQPQHF
TGTGCCAGCAGGGAAGGGGGCGGACAGCCCCAGCATTTT
>14|TRBV5-4|-|TRBJ1-2|once
CASSLARGRDGYTF
TGTGCCAGCAGCTTGGCCCGAGGGAGGGATGGCTACACCTTC
>18|TRBV9|-|TRBJ1-3|-
CASSAGGAVINSGNTIYF
TGTGCCAGCAGCGCCGGAGGGGCAGTCATAAACTCTGGAAACACCATATATTTT
>16|TRBV11-3|TRBD2|TRBJ2-2|-
CASSYSGGADTGELFF
TGTGCCAGCAGCTATAGCGGGGGGGCCGACACCGGGGAGCTGTTTTTT
>14|TRBV2|-|TRBJ2-7|-
CASMNPQGSYEQYF
TGTGCCAGCATGAACCCACAGGGCTCCTACGAGCAGTACTTC
>20|TRBV24-1|TRBD2|TRBJ2-3|-
CATSDLRGTSGLTSTDTQYF
TGTGCCACCAGTGATTTGCGAGGGACTAGCGGGTTGACTAGCACAGATACGCAGTATTTT
>16|TRBV7-9|TRBD1|TRBJ2-1|-
CASSLAGDRVANEQFF
TGTGCCAGCAGCTTAGCGGGGGACAGGGTGGCCAATGAGCAGTTCTTC
>15|TRBV2|TRBD2|TRBJ2-2|-
CASSGPAGAAGELFF
TGTGCCAGCAGTGGACCAGCGGGAGCGGCCGGGGAGCTGTTTTTT
>17|TRBV7-2|-|TRBJ1-5|-
CASSFGIGGYSNQPQHF
TGTGCCAGCAGCTTTGGAATAGGGGGGTATAGCAATCAGCCCCAGCATTTT
>12|TRBV7-2|TRBD1|TRBJ1-1|once
CASSFRTGEAFF
TGTGCCAGCAGCTTTAGGACAGGTGAAGCTTTCTTT
>17|TRBV24-1|-|TRBJ1-3|-
CATSETGTGISGNTIYF
TGTGCCACCAGTGAAACCGGTACAGGGATCTCTGGAAACACCATATATTTT
>16|TRBV6-5|TRBD2|TRBJ2-7|-
CASSYSPSGLSYEQYF
TGTGCCAGCAGTTACTCGCCTAGCGGCCTTTCCTACGAGCAGTACTTC
>15|TRBV3-1/TRBV3-2|-|TRBJ2-1|-
CASSQGSGPRNEQFF
TGTGCCAGCAGCCAGGGCTCCGGGCCTCGCAATGAGCAGTTCTTC
>14|TRBV7-8|-|TRBJ2-5|-
CASSARGYQETQYF
TGTGCCAGCAGCGCCAGGGGCTACCAAGAGACCCAGTACTTC
>13|TRBV27|TRBD1|TRBJ2-1|few
CASRGDREQEQFF
TGTGCCAGCAGGGGGGACAGGGAGCAAGAGCAGTTCTTC
>12|TRBV13|-|TRBJ2-2|-
CASSTNTGELFF
TGTGCCAGCAGTACGAACACCGGGGAGCTGTTTTTT
>14|TRBV7-9|-|TRBJ2-5|-
CASSLGTHQETQYF
TGTGCCAGCAGCTTAGGGACCCACCAAGAGACCCAGTACTTC
>14|TRBV7-2|-|TRBJ1-2|-
CASSLDPVLYGYTF
TGTGCCAGCAGCTTAGATCCGGTCCTCTATGGCTACACCTTC
>15|TRBV27|TRBD2|TRBJ2-7|-
CASSSRAGTSYEQYF
TGTGCCAGCAGTTCCCGAGCGGGGACCTCCTACGAGCAGTACTTC
>14|TRBV27|-|TRBJ1-1|-
CASSFGFMNTEAFF
TGTGCCAGCAGTTTCGGGTTCATGAACACTGAAGCTTTCTTT
>14|TRBV7-9|-|TRBJ2-7|-
CASSLAPGPNEQYF
TGTGCCAGCAGCTTAGCTCCGGGCCCAAACGAGCAGTACTTC
>16|TRBV19|TRBD1|TRBJ1-5|-
CASSEQGTITNQPQHF
TGTGCCAGTAGTGAACAGGGGACGATCACCAATCAGCCCCAGCATTTT
>15|TRBV6-6|-|TRBJ1-4|once
CASSRDGSTNEKLFF
TGTGCCAGCAGCCGAGACGGCTCAACTAATGAAAAACTGTTTTTT
>16|TRBV10-3|-|TRBJ2-1|-
CAISEVRSASYNEQFF
TGTGCCATCAGTGAGGTCCGAAGCGCCTCCTACAATGAGCAGTTCTTC
>14|TRBV5-4|-|TRBJ2-2|-
CASRSGVESGELFF
TGTGCCAGCAGATCGGGGGTGGAGTCCGGGGAGCTGTTTTTT
>11|TRBV20-1|-|TRBJ2-1|-
CSAPESSEQFF
TGCAGTGCCCCGGAGAGTTCTGAGCAGTTCTTC
>14|TRBV7-9|-|TRBJ1-2|-
CASSLDRALYGYTF
TGTGCCAGCAGCTTAGACAGGGCCCTGTATGGCTACACCTTC
>14|TRBV5-5|-|TRBJ1-1|-
CASSFSTLDTEAFF
TGTGCCAGCAGCTTCTCCACCCTCGACACTGAAGCTTTCTTT